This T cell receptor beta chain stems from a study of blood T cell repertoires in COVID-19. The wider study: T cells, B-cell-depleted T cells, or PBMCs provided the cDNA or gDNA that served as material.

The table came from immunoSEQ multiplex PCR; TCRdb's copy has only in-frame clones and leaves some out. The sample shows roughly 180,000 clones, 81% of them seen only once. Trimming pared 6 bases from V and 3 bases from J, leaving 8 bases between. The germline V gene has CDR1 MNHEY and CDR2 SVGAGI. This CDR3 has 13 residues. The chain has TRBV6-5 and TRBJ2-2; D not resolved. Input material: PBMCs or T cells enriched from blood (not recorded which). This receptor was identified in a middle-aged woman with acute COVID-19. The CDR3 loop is CASSSVYTGELFF. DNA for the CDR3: TGTGCCAGCAGCTCAGTATACACCGGGGAGCTGTTTTTT.